The entry that follows covers one TCR beta chain sequence. The antigen is undetermined. Within the sample, other DNA sequences also encode this same CDR3. The CDR3 extends over 14 amino acids. J lost 1 base, V lost 2 bases, and 1 base had no gene match. Germline lookup yields CDR1 SGHRS and CDR2 YFSETQ. 13 Jbeta primers and 60 Vbeta primers were used for the PCR. Profiled with immunoSEQ multiplex PCR; TCRdb holds only in-frame clones, not every one. The sample holds 150,000 to 200,000 clones. The record originates from a study of cytomegalovirus exposure and HLA in healthy donors. Across the study: Earlier results showed approximately 110 million unique TCR beta sequences derived from roughly 190 million T cells. Study-wide findings and caveats: Roughly uniform depth of sequencing across donors was assumed in presence/absence analyses. An observed cluster of highly shared sequence variants was recorded as a likely sequencing artifact. Clonal expansion was found to be greater in HLA-associated TCR beta chains than in equally common others in a later analysis.

The gene calls are TRBV5-1 and TRBJ2-7; TRBD1 aligns across 9 bases. This receptor was identified in a young woman in good health and CMV-seropositive. Material: PBMCs. The CDR3 region has the DNA TGCGCCAGCAGCTTTGGGACAGGGTCCTACGAGCAGTACTTC. This translates into CASSFGTGSYEQYF.